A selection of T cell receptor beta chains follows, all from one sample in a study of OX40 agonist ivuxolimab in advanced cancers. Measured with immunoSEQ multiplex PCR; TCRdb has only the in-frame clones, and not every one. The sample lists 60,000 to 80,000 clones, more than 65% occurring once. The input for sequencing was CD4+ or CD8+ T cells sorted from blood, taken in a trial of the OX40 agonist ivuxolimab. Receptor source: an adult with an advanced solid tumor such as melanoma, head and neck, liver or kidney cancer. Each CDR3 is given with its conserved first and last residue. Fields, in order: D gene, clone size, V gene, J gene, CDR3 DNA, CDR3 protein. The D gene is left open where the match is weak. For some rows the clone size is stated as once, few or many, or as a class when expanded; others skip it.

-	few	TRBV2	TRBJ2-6	TGTGCCAGCAAGCCCTCTGGGGCCAACGTCCTGACTTTC	CASKPSGANVLTF
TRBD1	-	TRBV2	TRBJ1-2	TGTGCCAGTCGGACAGGGGGCGGGGGCTACACCTTC	CASRTGGGGYTF
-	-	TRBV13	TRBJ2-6	TGTGCCAGCAGCTTTAGCTCTGGGGCCAACGTCCTGACTTTC	CASSFSSGANVLTF
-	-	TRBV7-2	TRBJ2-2	TGTGCCAGCAGCTTAACAGGGCGGGAGTATACCGGGGAGCTGTTTTTT	CASSLTGREYTGELFF
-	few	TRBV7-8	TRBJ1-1	TGTGCCAGCAGATCAAGGGAGGAAGCTTTCTTT	CASRSREEAFF
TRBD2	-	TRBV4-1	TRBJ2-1	TGCGCCAGCAGCCAAGATAGTGGACTAGCGGGAGGGGTTGAGCAGTTCTTC	CASSQDSGLAGGVEQFF
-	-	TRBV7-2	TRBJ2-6	TGTGCCAGCACCCAATTTGGGGCCAACGTCCTGACTTTC	CASTQFGANVLTF
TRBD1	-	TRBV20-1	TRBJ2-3	TGCAGTGCTTTGACAGGGGATACGCAGTATTTT	CSALTGDTQYF
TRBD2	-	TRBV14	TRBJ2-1	TGTGCCAGCAGCCGAATGGGACTAGCGGGAGTTAAGCAGTTCTTC	CASSRMGLAGVKQFF
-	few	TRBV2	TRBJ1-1	TGTGCCAGCAGCGCCCGTACTGAAGCTTTCTTT	CASSARTEAFF
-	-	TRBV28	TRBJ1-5	TGTGCCAGCAGTCGTCACCGGGACGGCTACGAGCCCCAGCATTTT	CASSRHRDGYEPQHF
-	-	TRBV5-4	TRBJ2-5	TGTGCCAGCAGCTTGAACGGAGGGAATTTTCAAGAGACCCAGTACTTC	CASSLNGGNFQETQYF
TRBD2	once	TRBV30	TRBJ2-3	TGTGCCTGGAGTGTAGGGACTAGCGGCACAGATACGCAGTATTTT	CAWSVGTSGTDTQYF
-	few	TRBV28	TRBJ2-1	TGTGCCAGCACCCCGTGGGCCCTGAATCCCAAAGAGGAGCAGTTCTTC	CASTPWALNPKEEQFF
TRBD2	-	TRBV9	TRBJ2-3	TGTGCCAGCAGCGTAGGACTAGCGGGAGGGCCGGAAGATACGCAGTATTTT	CASSVGLAGGPEDTQYF
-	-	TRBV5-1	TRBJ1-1	TGCGCCAGCAGCTTGACAGGCATGAACACTGAAGCTTTCTTT	CASSLTGMNTEAFF
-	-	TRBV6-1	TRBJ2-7	TGTGCCAGCAGTGAAGCGCCAGGACAGTCGGCATCTCGGAACGAGCAGTACTTC	CASSEAPGQSASRNEQYF
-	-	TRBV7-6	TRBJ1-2	TGTGCCAGCAGCGTAGAGGACAGAGCGCTATATGGCTACACCTTC	CASSVEDRALYGYTF
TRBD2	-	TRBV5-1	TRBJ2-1	TGCGCCAGCAGCGTCGTACCCAGCGGGATTCGTTTTTCAACAATTGGGCAGTTCTTC	CASSVVPSGIRFSTIGQFF
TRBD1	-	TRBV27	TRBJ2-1	TGTGCCAGCAGGCAAGACAGGGGGAAGGTAAATGAGCAGTTCTTC	CASRQDRGKVNEQFF
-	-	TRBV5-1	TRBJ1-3	TGCGCCAGCAGCTTGTCGACGGCGGCCGCTGGAAACACCATATATTTT	CASSLSTAAAGNTIYF
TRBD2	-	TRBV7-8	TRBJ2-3	TGTGCCAGCAGCTTAGACTCATATGGACTAGCGGGAGATGAGGATACGCAGTATTTT	CASSLDSYGLAGDEDTQYF
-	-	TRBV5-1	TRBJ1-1	TGCGCCAGCAGCTTGAGAGGAGGATCTGAAGCTTTCTTT	CASSLRGGSEAFF
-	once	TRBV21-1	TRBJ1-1	TGTGCCAGCAGCAAAGTGGACGGCCCCCTCATGAACACTGAAGCTTTCTTT	CASSKVDGPLMNTEAFF
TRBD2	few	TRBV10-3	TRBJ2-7	TGTGCCATCGCGGGAGGCGGCGAGCAGTACTTC	CAIAGGGEQYF
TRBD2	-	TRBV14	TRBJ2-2	TGTGCCAGCAGCCTACGACTAGCGGGAGCCGGGGAGCTGTTTTTT	CASSLRLAGAGELFF
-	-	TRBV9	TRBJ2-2	TGTGCCAGCAGCCGAGCGGAAAACACCGGGGAGCTGTTTTTT	CASSRAENTGELFF
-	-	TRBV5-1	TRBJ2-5	TGCGCCAGCAGCTTGGCCGGAGAGACCCAGTACTTC	CASSLAGETQYF
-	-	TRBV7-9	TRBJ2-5	TGTGCCAGCAGCTTAACAGGGACTCCTGGGGAGACCCAGTACTTC	CASSLTGTPGETQYF
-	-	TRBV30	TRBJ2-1	TGTGCCTGGAGTGCTCAGAATGAGCAGTTCTTC	CAWSAQNEQFF
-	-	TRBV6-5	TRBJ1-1	TGTGCCAGCAGTTTACGGACAGCGAACACTGAAGCTTTCTTT	CASSLRTANTEAFF